This TCR beta chain was sequenced during a study of OX40 agonist ivuxolimab in advanced cancers. Comments on this clone: Its specificity is not known.

Data came from immunoSEQ multiplex PCR; TCRdb stores just in-frame clones and leaves some out. Of 50,000 to 70,000 clones in the sample, 70% to 90% were seen once. Study-level findings and limits: Expanded clones tended on average to be more numerous among CD8+ T cells than CD4+. Partial responders at 0.1-3.0 mg/kg had among the lowest clonal expansion.

The TCR was taken from an adult with an advanced solid tumor such as melanoma, head and neck, liver or kidney cancer. The source was CD4+ or CD8+ T cells sorted from blood, collected in a trial of the OX40 agonist ivuxolimab.

The CDR3: CATRTGSDTGELFF. For the CDR3, the DNA is TGTGCCACCAGGACAGGGAGTGACACCGGGGAGCTGTTTTTT. The chain employs TRBV10-3 and TRBJ2-2, with 8 positions matching TRBD1. With V trimmed by 10 bases and J by 3 bases, 7 bases remained unmatched. Germline V gene lookup returns CDR1 ENHRY and CDR2 SYGVKD. This CDR3 contains 14 residues.